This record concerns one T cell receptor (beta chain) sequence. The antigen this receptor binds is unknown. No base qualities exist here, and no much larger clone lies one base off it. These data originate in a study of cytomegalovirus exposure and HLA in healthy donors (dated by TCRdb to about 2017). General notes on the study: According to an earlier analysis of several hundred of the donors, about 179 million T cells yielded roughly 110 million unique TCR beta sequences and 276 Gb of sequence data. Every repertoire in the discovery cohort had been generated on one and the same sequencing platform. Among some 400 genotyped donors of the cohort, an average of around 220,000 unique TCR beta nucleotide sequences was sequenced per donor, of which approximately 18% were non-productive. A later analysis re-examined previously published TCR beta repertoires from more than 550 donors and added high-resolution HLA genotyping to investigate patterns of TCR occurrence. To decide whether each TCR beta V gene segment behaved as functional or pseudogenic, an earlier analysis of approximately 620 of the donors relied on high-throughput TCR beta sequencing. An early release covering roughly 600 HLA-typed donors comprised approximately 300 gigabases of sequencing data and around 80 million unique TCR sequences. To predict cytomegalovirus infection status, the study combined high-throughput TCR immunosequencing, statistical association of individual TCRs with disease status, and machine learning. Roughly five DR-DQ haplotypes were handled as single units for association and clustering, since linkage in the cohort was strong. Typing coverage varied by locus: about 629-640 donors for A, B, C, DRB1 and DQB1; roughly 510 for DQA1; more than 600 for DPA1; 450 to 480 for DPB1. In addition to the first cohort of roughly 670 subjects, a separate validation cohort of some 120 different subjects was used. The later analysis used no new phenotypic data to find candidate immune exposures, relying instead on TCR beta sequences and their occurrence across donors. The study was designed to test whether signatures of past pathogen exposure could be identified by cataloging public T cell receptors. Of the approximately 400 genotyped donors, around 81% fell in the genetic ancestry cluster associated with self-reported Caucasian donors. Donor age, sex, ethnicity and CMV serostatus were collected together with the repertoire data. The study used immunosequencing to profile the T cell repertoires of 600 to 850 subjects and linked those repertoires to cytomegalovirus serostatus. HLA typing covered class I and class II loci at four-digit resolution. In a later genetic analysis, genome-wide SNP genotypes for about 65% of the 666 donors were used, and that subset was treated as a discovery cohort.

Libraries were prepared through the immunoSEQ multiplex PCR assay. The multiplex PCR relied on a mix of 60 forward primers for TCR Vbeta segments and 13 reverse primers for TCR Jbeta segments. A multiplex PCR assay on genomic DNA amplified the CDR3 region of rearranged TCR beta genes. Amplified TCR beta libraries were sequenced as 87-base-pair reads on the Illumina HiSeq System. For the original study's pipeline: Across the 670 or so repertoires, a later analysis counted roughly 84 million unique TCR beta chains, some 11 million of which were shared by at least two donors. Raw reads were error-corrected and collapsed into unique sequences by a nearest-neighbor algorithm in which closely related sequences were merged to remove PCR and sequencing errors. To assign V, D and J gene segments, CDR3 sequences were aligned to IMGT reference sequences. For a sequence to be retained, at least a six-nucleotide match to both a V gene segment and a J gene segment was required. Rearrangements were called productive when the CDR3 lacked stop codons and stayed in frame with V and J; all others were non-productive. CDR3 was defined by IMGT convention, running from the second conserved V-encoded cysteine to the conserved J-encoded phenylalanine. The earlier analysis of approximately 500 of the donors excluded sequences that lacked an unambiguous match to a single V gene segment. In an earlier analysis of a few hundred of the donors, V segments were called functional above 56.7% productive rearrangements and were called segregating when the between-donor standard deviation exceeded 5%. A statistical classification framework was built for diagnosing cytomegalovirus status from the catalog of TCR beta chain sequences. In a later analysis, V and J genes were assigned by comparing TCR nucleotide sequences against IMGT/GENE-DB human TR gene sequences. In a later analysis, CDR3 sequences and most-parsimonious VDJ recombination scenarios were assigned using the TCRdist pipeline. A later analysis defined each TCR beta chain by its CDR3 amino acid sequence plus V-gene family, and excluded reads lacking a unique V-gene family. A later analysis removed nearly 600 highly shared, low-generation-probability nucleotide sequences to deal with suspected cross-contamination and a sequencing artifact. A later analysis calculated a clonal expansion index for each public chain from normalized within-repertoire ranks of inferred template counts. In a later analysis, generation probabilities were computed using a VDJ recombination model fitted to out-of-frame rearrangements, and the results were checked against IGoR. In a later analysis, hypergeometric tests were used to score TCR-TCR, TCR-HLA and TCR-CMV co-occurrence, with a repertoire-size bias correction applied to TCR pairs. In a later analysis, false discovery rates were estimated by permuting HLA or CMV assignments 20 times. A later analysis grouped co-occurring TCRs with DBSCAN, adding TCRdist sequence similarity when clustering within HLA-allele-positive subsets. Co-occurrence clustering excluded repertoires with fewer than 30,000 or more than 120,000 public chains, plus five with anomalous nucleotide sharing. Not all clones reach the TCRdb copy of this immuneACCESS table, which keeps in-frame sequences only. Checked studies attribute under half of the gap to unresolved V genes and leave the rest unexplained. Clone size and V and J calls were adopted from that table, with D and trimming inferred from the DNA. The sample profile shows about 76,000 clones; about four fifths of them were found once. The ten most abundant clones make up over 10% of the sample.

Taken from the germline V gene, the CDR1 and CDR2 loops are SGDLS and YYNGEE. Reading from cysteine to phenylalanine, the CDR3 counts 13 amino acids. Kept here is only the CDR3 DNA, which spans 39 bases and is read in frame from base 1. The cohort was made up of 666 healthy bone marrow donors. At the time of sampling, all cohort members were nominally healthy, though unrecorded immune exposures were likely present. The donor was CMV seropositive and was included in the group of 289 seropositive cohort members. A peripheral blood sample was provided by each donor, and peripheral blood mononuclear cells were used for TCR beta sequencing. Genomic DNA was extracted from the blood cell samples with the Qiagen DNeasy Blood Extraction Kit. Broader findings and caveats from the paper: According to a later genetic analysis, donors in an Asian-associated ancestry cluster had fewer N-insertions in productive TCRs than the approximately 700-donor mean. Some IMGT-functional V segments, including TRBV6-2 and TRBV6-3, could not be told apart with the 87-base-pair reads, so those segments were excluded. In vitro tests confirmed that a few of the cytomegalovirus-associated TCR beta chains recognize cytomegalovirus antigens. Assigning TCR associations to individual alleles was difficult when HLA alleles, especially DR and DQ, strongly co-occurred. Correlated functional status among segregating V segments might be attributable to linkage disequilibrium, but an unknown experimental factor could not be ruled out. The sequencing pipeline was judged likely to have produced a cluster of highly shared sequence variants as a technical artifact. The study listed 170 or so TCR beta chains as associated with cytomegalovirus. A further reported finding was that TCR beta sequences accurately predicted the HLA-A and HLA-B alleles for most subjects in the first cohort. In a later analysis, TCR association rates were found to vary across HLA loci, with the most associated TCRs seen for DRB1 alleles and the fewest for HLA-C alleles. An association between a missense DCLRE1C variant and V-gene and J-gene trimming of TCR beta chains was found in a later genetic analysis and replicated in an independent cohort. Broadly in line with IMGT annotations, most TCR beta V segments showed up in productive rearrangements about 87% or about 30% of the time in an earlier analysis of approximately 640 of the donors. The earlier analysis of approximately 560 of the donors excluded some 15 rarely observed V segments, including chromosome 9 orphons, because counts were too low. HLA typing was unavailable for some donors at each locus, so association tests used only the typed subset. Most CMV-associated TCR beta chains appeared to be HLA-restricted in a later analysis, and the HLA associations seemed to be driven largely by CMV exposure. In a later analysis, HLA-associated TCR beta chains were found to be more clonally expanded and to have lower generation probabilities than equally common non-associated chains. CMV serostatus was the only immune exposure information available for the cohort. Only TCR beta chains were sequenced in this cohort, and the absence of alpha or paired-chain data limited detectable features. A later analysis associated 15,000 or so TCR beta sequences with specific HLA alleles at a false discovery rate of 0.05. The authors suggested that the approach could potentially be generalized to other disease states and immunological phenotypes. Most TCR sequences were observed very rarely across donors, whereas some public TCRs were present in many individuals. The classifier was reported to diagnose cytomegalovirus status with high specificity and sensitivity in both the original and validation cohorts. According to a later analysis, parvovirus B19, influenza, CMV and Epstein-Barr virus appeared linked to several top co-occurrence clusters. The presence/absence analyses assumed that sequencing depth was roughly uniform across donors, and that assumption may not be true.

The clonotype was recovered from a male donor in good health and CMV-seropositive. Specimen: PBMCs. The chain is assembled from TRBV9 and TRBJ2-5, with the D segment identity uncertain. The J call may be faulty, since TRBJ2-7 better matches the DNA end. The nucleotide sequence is TGTGCCAGCAGCCCCTCCTCTTCCTACGAGCAGTACTTC. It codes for CASSPSSSYEQYF.